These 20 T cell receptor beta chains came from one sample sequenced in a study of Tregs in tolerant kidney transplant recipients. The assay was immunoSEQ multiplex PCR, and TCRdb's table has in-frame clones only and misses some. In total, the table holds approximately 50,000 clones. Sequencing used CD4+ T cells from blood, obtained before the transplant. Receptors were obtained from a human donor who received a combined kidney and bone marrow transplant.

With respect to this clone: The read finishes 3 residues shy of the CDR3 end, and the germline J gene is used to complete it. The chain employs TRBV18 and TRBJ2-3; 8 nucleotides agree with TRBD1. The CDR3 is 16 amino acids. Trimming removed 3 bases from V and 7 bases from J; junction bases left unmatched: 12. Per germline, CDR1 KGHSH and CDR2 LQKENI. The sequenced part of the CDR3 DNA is TGTGCCAGCTCACCCCCGGGTCAGGGGGCAAGGAATACG. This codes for CASSPPGQGARNT. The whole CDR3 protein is CASSPPGQGARNTQYF.

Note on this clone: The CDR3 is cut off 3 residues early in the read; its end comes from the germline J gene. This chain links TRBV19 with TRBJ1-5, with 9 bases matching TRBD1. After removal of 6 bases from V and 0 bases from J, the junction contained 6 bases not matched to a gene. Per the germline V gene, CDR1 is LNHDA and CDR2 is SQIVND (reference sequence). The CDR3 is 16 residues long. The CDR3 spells CASSGTGIYSNQPQHF. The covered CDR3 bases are TGTGCCAGTAGCGGGACAGGGATCTATAGCAATCAGCCC. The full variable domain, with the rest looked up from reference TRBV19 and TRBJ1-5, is DGGITQSPKYLFRKEGQNVTLSCEQNLNHDAMYWYRQDPGQGLRLIYYSQIVNDFQKGDIAEGYSVSREKKESFPLTVTSAQKNPTAFYLCASSGTGIYSNQPQHFGDGTRLSIL.

The CDR3 DNA, read in part, is TGTGCCAGTAGAAACGGACAGGTCCTGCGAGACACCGGGGAG. It is translated as CASRNGQVLRDTGE. The whole CDR3 reads CASRNGQVLRDTGELFF. This rearrangement joins TRBV19 to TRBJ2-2, with 7 bases identical to TRBD1. The read ends 3 residues shy of where the CDR3 ends; the end is completed using the germline J gene. This CDR3 spans 17 amino acids. Looked up from germline, CDR1 is LNHDA and CDR2 is SQIVND (reference sequence). V was pared by 6 bases and J by 3 bases, with 13 bases of the junction left unmatched.

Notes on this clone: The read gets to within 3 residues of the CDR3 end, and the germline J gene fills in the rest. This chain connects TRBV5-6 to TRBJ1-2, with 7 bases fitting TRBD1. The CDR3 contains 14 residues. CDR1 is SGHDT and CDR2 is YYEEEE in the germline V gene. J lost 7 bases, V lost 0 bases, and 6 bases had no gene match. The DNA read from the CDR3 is TGTGCCAGCAGCTTGGGCCCCGGGACAGCTGGC. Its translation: CASSLGPGTAG. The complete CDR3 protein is CASSLGPGTAGYTF.

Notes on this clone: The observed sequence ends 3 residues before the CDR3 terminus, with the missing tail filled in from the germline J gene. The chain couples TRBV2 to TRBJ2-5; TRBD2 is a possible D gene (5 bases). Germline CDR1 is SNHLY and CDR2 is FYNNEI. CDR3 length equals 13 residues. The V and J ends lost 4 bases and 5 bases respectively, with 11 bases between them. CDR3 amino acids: CASSVLSGETQYF. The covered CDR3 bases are TGTGCCAGCAGTGTCCTGAGCGGCGAGACC. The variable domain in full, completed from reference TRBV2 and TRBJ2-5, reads EPEVTQTPSHQVTQMGQEVILRCVPISNHLYFYWYRQILGQKVEFLVSFYNNEISEKSEIFDDQFSVERPDGSNFTLKIRSTKLEDSAMYFCASSVLSGETQYFGPGTRLLVL.

The sequenced CDR3 bases are TGTGCCCGGGGACTAGCGGGAGATACG. Translated: CARGLAGDT. The CDR3 reads in full as CARGLAGDTQYF. The chain couples TRBV30 to TRBJ2-3; 12 nucleotides agree with TRBD2. The read ends 3 residues early relative to the CDR3; the germline J gene fills the gap. CDR1 is GTSNPN, CDR2 SVGIG, per germline (reference sequence). Trimming removed 8 bases from V and 5 bases from J; junction bases left unmatched: 2. The CDR3 spans 12 residues.

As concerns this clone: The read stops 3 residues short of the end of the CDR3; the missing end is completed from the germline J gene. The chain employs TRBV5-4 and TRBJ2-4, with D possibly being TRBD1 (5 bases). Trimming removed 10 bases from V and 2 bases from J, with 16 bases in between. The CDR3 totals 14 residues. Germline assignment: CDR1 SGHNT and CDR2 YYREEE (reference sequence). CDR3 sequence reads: CAVQGSLTKNIQYF. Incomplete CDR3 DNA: TGTGCCGTGCAGGGCAGCCTTACCAAAAACATT.

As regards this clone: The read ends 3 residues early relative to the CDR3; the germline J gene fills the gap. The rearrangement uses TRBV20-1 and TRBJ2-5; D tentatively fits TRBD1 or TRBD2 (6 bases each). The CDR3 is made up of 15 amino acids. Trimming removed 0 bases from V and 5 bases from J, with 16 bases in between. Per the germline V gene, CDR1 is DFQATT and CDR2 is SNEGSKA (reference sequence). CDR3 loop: CSARDIQGRRETQYF. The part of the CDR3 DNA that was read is TGCAGTGCTAGAGATATTCAGGGGAGGAGGGAGACC.

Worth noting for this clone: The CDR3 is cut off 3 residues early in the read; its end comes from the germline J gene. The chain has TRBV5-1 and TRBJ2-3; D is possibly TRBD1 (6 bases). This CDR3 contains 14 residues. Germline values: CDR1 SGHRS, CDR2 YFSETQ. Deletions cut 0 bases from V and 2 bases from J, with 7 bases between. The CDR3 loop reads CASSLEGDTDTQYF. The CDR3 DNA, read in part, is TGCGCCAGCAGCTTGGAGGGGGACACAGATACG. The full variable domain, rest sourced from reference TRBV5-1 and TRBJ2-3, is KAGVTQTPRYLIKTRGQQVTLSCSPISGHRSVSWYQQTPGQGLQFLFEYFSETQRNKGNFPGRFSGRQFSNSRSEMNVSTLELGDSALYLCASSLEGDTDTQYFGPGTRLTVL.

CDR3 bases read: TGTGCCAGCAGCTCCTACCTCACAGGGGGCAAGGGC. Its translation is CASSSYLTGGKG. The entire CDR3 protein reads CASSSYLTGGKGYTF. J is TRBJ1-2 and V is TRBV7-2; TRBD1 matches 9 bases. The CDR3 end is not reached by the read, which stops 3 residues before it; the germline J gene fills it in. Germline loops: CDR1 SGHTA, CDR2 FQGNSA. The CDR3 spans 15 residues.

Partial CDR3 DNA: TGTGCCAGCAGCCCCAGGACTGGTGGCACAGATACG. Residues: CASSPRTGGTDT. The whole CDR3 region reads CASSPRTGGTDTQYF. This chain connects TRBV7-2 to TRBJ2-3, with TRBD2 as a possible D gene (5 bases). The CDR3 goes on 3 residues after the read ends, and that part is filled in from the germline J gene. Trimming left V 5 bases short and J 1 base short, with 13 bases between. Germline CDR1 is SGHTA and CDR2 is FQGNSA. This CDR3 is built from 15 residues. Looking up the rest from reference TRBV7-2 and TRBJ2-3 gives the full variable domain: GAGVSQSPSNKVTEKGKDVELRCDPISGHTALYWYRQSLGQGLEFLIYFQGNSAPDKSGLPSDRFSAERTGGSVSTLTIQRTQQEDSAVYLCASSPRTGGTDTQYFGPGTRLTVL.

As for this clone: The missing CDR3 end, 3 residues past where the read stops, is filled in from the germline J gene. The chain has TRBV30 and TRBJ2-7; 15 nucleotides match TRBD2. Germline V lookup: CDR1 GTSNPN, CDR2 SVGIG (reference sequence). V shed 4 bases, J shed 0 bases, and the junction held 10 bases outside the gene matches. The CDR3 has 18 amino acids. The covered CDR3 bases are TGTGCCTGGATTTCACCGGGGACTAGCGGGAGGAGCTCCTACGAG. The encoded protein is CAWISPGTSGRSSYE. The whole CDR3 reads CAWISPGTSGRSSYEQYF.

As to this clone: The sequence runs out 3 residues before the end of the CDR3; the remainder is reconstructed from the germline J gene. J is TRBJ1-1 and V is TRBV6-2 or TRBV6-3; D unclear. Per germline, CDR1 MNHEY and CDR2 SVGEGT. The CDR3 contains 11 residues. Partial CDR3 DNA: TGTGCCAGCAGTCAAACCAGAGAA. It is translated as CASSQTRE. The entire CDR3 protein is CASSQTREAFF.

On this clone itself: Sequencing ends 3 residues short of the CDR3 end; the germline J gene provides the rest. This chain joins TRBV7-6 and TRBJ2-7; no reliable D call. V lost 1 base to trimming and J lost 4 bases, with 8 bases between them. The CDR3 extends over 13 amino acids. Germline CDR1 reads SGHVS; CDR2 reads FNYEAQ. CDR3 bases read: TGTGCCAGCAGCTTAGGGGCAGAGTACGAG. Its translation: CASSLGAEYE. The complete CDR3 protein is CASSLGAEYEQYF.

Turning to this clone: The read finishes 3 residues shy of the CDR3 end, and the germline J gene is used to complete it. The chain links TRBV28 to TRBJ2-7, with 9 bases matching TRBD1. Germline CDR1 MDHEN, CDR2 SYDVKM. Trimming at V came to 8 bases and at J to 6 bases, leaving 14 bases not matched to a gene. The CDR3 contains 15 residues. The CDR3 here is CASGEQGTGNGEQYF. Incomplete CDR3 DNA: TGTGCCAGCGGAGAGCAGGGGACAGGGAACGGCGAG.

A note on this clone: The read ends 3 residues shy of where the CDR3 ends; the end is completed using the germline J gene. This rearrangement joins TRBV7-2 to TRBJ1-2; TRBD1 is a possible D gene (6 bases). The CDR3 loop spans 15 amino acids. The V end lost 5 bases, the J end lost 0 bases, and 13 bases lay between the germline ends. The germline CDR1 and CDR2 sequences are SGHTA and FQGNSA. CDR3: CASSPETGANYGYTF. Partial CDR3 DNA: TGTGCCAGCAGCCCGGAGACAGGAGCTAACTATGGC.

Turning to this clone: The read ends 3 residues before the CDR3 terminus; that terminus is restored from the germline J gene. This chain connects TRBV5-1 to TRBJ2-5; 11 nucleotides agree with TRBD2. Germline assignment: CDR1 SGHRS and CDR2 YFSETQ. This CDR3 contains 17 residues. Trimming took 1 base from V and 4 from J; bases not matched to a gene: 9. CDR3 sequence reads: CASSLRLAGGFTETQYF. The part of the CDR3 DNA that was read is TGCGCCAGCAGCTTGCGCCTAGCGGGAGGCTTCACAGAGACC.

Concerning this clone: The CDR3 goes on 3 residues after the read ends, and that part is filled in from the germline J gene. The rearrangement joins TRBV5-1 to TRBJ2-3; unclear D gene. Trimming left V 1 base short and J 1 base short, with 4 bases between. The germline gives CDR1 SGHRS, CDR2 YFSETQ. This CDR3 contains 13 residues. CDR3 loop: CASSLIGTDTQYF. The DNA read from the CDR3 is TGCGCCAGCAGCTTGATCGGCACAGATACG.

The CDR3 sequence is CASSVVLLDTQYF. CDR3 bases read: TGTGCCAGCAGTGTGGTACTGCTAGATACG. V gene TRBV2 combines with J gene TRBJ2-3; D is ambiguous. The DNA ends 3 residues before the CDR3 does, and the rest of the CDR3 is filled in from the germline J gene. CDR1 and CDR2 (germline): SNHLY, FYNNEI. This CDR3 has 13 residues. Trimming pared 4 bases from V and 5 bases from J, leaving 10 bases between.

Incomplete CDR3 DNA: TGTGCCAGCAGCTTACCTTCCTACGAG. Translation gives CASSLPSYE. The whole CDR3 sequence is CASSLPSYEQYF. The rearrangement links TRBV7-2 to TRBJ2-7; D call uncertain. The observed sequence ends 3 residues before the CDR3 terminus, with the missing tail filled in from the germline J gene. This CDR3 is built from 12 residues. Germline V gene data show CDR1 as SGHTA and CDR2 as FQGNSA. The V and J ends lost 2 bases and 1 base respectively, with 3 bases between them.